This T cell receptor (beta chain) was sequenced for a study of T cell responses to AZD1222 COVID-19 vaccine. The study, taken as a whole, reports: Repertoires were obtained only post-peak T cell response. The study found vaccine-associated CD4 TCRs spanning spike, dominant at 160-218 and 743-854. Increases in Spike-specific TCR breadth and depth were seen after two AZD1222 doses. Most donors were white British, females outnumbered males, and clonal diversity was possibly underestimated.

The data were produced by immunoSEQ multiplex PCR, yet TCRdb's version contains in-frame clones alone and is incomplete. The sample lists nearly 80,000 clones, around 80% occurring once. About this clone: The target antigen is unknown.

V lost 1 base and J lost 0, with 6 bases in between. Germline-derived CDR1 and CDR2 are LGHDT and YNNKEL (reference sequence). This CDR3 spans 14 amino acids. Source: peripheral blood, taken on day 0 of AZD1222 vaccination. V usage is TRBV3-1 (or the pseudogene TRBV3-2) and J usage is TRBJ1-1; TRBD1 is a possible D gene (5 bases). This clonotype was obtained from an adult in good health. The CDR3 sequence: CASSQAGLNTEAFF. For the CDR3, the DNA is TGTGCCAGCAGCCAAGCAGGGCTGAACACTGAAGCTTTCTTT.